The 15 T cell receptor beta chains in this list originate from one sample, sequenced in a study of OX40 agonist ivuxolimab in advanced cancers. Assay used: immunoSEQ multiplex PCR; TCRdb lists only in-frame clones, some missing. The sample holds around 97,000 clones, 80% to 90% seen once. Material: CD4+ or CD8+ T cells sorted from blood, obtained in a trial of the OX40 agonist ivuxolimab. The receptors were gathered from an adult with an advanced solid tumor such as melanoma, head and neck, liver or kidney cancer.

The count of this clone is one. The gene calls are TRBV11-3 and TRBJ2-7; a weak D match, TRBD1 (6 bases). This CDR3 spans 15 amino acids. The V and J ends lost 2 bases and 0 bases respectively, with 11 bases between them. Looked up from germline, CDR1 is SGHNT and CDR2 is YENEEA. CDR3: CASSLRGQSSYEQYF. In DNA form, the CDR3 reads TGTGCCAGCAGCTTAAGAGGACAGAGCTCCTACGAGCAGTACTTC.

The gene calls are TRBV6-5 and TRBJ1-6; D is undetermined. The CDR3 runs to 16 residues. The V end lost 4 bases, the J end lost 2 bases, and 12 bases lay between the germline ends. Germline CDR1 is MNHEY and CDR2 is SVGAGI. The CDR3, as DNA: TGTGCCAGCAGTTTGACCTTGAGCGCCTATAATTCACCCCTCCACTTT. It is translated as CASSLTLSAYNSPLHF.

The V call is TRBV14, the J call TRBJ2-2; D unresolved. There are 15 residues in the CDR3. The V end lost 1 base, the J end lost 4 bases, and 10 bases lay between the germline ends. The germline V gene encodes CDR1 SGHDN and CDR2 FVKESK. The DNA for the CDR3 is TGTGCCAGCAGCCAAGTGGGCAGTAGCACCGGGGAGCTGTTTTTT. Its translation: CASSQVGSSTGELFF.

The V gene is TRBV11-2, the J gene TRBJ1-6; TRBD1 matches at 7 bases. With V trimmed by 5 bases and J by 9 bases, 7 bases remained unmatched. CDR1 is SGHAT, CDR2 FQNNGV, per germline. The CDR3 extends over 14 amino acids. The CDR3 loop reads CASSRGTVASPLHF. The CDR3, as DNA: TGTGCCAGCAGCAGAGGGACAGTGGCTTCACCCCTCCACTTT. Variable domain in full (rest from reference TRBV11-2 and TRBJ1-6): EAGVAQSPRYKIIEKRQSVAFWCNPISGHATLYWYQQILGQGPKLLIQFQNNGVVDDSQLPKDRFSAERLKGVDSTLKIQPAKLEDSAVYLCASSRGTVASPLHFGNGTRLTVT.

J is TRBJ2-5 and V is TRBV7-6; 11 bases agree with TRBD1. J was trimmed by 6 bases and V by 4 bases; bases with no gene match: 7. From germline, CDR1 is SGHVS and CDR2 FNYEAQ. There are 15 residues in the CDR3. In DNA, the CDR3 is TGTGCCAGCAGCTACGGACAGGGGGCAGGGAAGACCCAGTACTTC. Translated, it gives CASSYGQGAGKTQYF.

For this clone: The same CDR3 also results from other DNA sequences found in this sample. This chain joins TRBV9 and TRBJ2-7, with 8 bases aligning to TRBD2. The CDR3 is 13 amino acids. Trimming at V came to 2 bases and at J to 4 bases, leaving 2 bases not matched to a gene. Per the germline V gene, CDR1 is SGDLS and CDR2 is YYNGEE. CDR3 sequence: CASSVSGGYEQYF. CDR3 nucleotides: TGTGCCAGCAGCGTCTCGGGGGGGTACGAGCAGTACTTC.

This rearrangement joins TRBV5-4 to TRBJ2-2, with 8 positions matching TRBD2. The CDR3 is 16 residues long. With 0 bases clipped from V and 7 bases from J, the junction kept 8 bases outside the gene matches. Germline CDR1 SGHNT, CDR2 YYREEE (reference sequence). This CDR3 reads CASSLEPGLEVGELFF. Here the CDR3 DNA reads TGTGCCAGCAGCTTGGAGCCGGGACTAGAGGTCGGGGAGCTGTTTTTT.

The chain couples TRBV7-3 to TRBJ1-6, with no clear D. V was pared by 1 base and J by 10 bases, with 8 bases between. Per germline, CDR1 SGHTA and CDR2 FQGTGA. This CDR3 has 13 residues. The CDR3: CASSLRRNSPLHF. The CDR3 region has the DNA TGTGCCAGCAGCTTAAGGAGAAACTCACCCCTCCACTTT.

This chain links TRBV29-1 with TRBJ1-5, with D hard to call. V lost 5 bases and J lost 1, with 9 bases in between. The CDR3 spans 13 residues. Germline V gives CDR1 SQVTM, CDR2 ANQGSEA. The CDR3 DNA follows: TGCAGCGTTTCAGGTGGGAGCAATCAGCCCCAGCATTTT. Translating it yields CSVSGGSNQPQHF. The whole variable domain, filled in from reference TRBV29-1 and TRBJ1-5, reads SAVISQKPSRDICQRGTSLTIQCQVDSQVTMMFWYRQQPGQSLTLIATANQGSEATYESGFVIDKFPISRPNLTFSTLTVSNMSPEDSSIYLCSVSGGSNQPQHFGDGTRLSIL.

V gene TRBV13 combines with J gene TRBJ1-6; unclear D gene. The length of the CDR3 is 14 residues. V gave up 1 base and J gave up 6 bases, with 7 bases separating them. Germline V gives CDR1 PRHDT, CDR2 FYEKMQ (reference sequence). CDR3 in amino acids: CASSLEGFNSPLHF. The CDR3 nucleotides read TGTGCCAGCAGCTTAGAGGGCTTTAATTCACCCCTCCACTTT.

The J gene is TRBJ1-1, the V gene TRBV5-1; unclear D gene. Germline lookup yields CDR1 SGHRS and CDR2 YFSETQ. CDR3 length equals 12 residues. V dropped 4 bases and J dropped 5 bases, with 9 bases sitting between them. CDR3 amino acids: CASSRTETEAFF. CDR3 in DNA: TGCGCCAGCAGCCGGACGGAAACTGAAGCTTTCTTT.

The CDR3 loop reads CAQSRGRKNEQYF. CDR3 in DNA: TGTGCCCAATCCCGCGGTAGAAAAAACGAGCAGTACTTC. This chain joins TRBV30 and TRBJ2-7; D unclear. The CDR3 has 13 residues. V shed 8 bases and J shed 5 bases, with 19 bases lying between them. The germline V gene has CDR1 GTSNPN and CDR2 SVGIG (reference sequence). Based on the CDR3 plus reference TRBV30 and TRBJ2-7, the full variable domain is SQTIHQWPATLVQPVGSPLSLECTVEGTSNPNLYWYRQAAGRGLQLLFYSVGIGQISSEVPQNLSASRPQDRQFILSSKKLLLSDSGFYLCAQSRGRKNEQYFGPGTRLTVT.

The chain carries TRBV11-2 and TRBJ1-5; D may be TRBD1 (5 bases). V was trimmed by 2 bases and J by 1 base, leaving 12 bases between them. From germline, CDR1 is SGHAT and CDR2 FQNNGV. This CDR3 spans 16 amino acids. The CDR3 DNA follows: TGTGCCAGCAGCTTAATGGGGGATCCAAGCAATCAGCCCCAGCATTTT. It is translated as CASSLMGDPSNQPQHF. Looking up the rest from reference TRBV11-2 and TRBJ1-5 gives the full variable domain: EAGVAQSPRYKIIEKRQSVAFWCNPISGHATLYWYQQILGQGPKLLIQFQNNGVVDDSQLPKDRFSAERLKGVDSTLKIQPAKLEDSAVYLCASSLMGDPSNQPQHFGDGTRLSIL.

This clone was recorded once. The chain links TRBV30 to TRBJ2-1; 8 positions agree with TRBD2. The V gene end was trimmed by 0 bases and the J gene end by 6 bases; junction bases not matched to a gene: 7. The CDR3 contains 15 residues. From germline, CDR1 is GTSNPN and CDR2 SVGIG (reference sequence). CDR3 region: CAWSVRSGGPNEQFF. CDR3 DNA: TGTGCCTGGAGTGTACGGAGCGGGGGACCCAATGAGCAGTTCTTC.

This chain links TRBV2 with TRBJ2-7; weak D call: TRBD1 (7 bases). Germline loops: CDR1 SNHLY, CDR2 FYNNEI. V was pared by 4 bases and J by 9 bases, with 22 bases between. CDR3 size: 15 residues. The chain's CDR3 is CASSGTQGDLAGQYF. For the CDR3, the DNA is TGTGCCAGCAGTGGAACTCAGGGGGACTTAGCTGGGCAGTACTTC.